Below, one TCR beta chain is given with its context. The target antigen is unknown. The sample comes from a study of early T cells in non-severe SARS-CoV-2 infection. Study-level information: The study sequenced bulk RNA from unsorted whole blood, with chains unpaired. Findings and limits, study-wide: Matches to VDJdb favored anti-spike CD8 responses and missed private and CD4 specificities.

Unique molecular identifiers were attached to individual cDNA molecules. TCRdb re-called the 5' RACE reads with MiXCR, one entry per CDR3 protein. Among around 50,000 distinct CDR3 sequences listed, approximately 10% were seen once. Germline CDR1 is ENHRY and CDR2 is SYGVKD. V lost 3 bases and J lost 6; bases outside the gene matches: 5. This CDR3 has 14 amino acids. This TCR came from an adult who was a healthcare worker with PCR-confirmed SARS-CoV-2 infection or an uninfected control (not recorded which). The rearrangement joins TRBV10-3 to TRBJ2-1, with TRBD1 matching 7 bases. The sequenced sample was whole blood. CDR3 region: CAISDRGGSNEQFF. The CDR3 DNA is TGTGCCATCAGTGACCGAGGGGGCTCCAATGAGCAGTTCTTC.